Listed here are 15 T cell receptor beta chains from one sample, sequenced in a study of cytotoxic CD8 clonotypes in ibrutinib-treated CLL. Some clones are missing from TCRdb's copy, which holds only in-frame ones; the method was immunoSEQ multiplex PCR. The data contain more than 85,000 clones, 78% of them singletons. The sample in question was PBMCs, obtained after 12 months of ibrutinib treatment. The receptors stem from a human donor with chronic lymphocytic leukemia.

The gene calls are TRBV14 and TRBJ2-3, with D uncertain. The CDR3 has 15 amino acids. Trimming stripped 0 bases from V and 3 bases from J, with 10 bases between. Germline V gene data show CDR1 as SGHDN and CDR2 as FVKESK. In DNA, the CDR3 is TGTGCCAGCAGCCAAGATCGGCAGGTAACAGATACGCAGTATTTT. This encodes CASSQDRQVTDTQYF.

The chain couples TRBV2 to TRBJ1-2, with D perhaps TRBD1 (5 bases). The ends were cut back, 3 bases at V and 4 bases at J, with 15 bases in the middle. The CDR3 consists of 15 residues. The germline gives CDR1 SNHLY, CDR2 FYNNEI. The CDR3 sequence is CASSEPEGPLYGYTF. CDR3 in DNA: TGTGCCAGCAGTGAGCCCGAGGGGCCCCTCTATGGCTACACCTTC.

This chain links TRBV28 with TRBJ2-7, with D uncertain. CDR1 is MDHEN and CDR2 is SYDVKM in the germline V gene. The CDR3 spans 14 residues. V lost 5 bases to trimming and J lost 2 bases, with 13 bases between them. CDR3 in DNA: TGTGCCAGCAGTCCCCCTCAGAGGACCTACGAGCAGTACTTC. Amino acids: CASSPPQRTYEQYF.

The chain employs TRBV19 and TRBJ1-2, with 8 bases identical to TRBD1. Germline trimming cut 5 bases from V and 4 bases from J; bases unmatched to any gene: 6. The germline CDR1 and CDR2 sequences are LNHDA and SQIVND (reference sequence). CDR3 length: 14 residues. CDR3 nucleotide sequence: TGTGCCAGTAGTGACGGACAGGGTGGCTATGGCTACACCTTC. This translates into CASSDGQGGYGYTF.

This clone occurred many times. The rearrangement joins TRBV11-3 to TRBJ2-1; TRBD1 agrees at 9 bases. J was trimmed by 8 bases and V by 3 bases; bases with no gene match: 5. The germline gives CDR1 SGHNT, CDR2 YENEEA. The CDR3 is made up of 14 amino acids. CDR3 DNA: TGTGCCAGCAGCTTTTGGGGACAGGGTGATGAGCAGTTCTTC. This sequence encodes CASSFWGQGDEQFF. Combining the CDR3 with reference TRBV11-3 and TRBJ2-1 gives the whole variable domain EAGVVQSPRYKIIEKKQPVAFWCNPISGHNTLYWYLQNLGQGPELLIRYENEEAVDDSQLPKDRFSAERLKGVDSTLKIQPAELGDSAVYLCASSFWGQGDEQFFGPGTRLTVL.

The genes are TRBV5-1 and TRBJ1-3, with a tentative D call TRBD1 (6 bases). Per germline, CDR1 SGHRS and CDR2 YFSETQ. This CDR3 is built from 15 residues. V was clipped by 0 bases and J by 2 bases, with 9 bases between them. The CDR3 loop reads CASSLARDTGNTIYF. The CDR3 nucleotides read TGCGCCAGCAGCTTGGCCCGGGACACTGGAAACACCATATATTTT.

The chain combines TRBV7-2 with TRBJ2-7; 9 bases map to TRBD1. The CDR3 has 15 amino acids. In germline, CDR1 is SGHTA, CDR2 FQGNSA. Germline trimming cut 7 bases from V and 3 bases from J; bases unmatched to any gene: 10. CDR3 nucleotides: TGTGCCAGCACCCCAGGGACAGGGCAAATCTACGAGCAGTACTTC. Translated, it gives CASTPGTGQIYEQYF.

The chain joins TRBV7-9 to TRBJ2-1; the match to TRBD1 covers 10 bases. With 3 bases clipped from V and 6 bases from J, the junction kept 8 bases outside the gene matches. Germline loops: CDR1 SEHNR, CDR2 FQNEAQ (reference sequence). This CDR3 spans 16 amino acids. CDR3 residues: CASSLATGTGANEQFF. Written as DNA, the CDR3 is TGTGCCAGCAGCTTGGCGACCGGGACAGGGGCCAATGAGCAGTTCTTC. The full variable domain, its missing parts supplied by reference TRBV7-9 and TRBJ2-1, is DTGVSQNPRHKITKRGQNVTFRCDPISEHNRLYWYRQTLGQGPEFLTYFQNEAQLEKSRLLSDRFSAERPKGSFSTLEIQRTEQGDSAMYLCASSLATGTGANEQFFGPGTRLTVL.

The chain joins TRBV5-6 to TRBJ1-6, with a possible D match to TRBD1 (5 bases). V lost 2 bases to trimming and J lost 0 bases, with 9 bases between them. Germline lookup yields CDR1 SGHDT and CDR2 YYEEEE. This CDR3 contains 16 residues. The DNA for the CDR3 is TGTGCCAGCAGCTTTTCAGGGAACTCCTATAATTCACCCCTCCACTTT. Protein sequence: CASSFSGNSYNSPLHF.

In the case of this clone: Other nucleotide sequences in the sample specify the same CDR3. CDR3: CASSEEGGTTDTQYF. Written as DNA, the CDR3 is TGCGCCAGCAGTGAAGAAGGGGGGACGACAGATACGCAGTATTTT. The V gene is TRBV10-1, the J gene TRBJ2-3; either TRBD1 or TRBD2 may supply D (6 bases each). Between the trimmed V and J ends, which lost 3 bases and 3 bases, there was a span of 13 bases. The CDR3 is 15 residues long. Germline lookup yields CDR1 WNHNN and CDR2 SYGVQD (reference sequence).

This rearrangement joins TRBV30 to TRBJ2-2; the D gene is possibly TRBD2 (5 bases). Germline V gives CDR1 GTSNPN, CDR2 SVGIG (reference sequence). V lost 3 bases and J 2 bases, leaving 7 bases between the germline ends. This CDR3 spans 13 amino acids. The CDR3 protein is CAWSGLNTGELFF. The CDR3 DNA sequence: TGTGCCTGGAGCGGACTCAACACCGGGGAGCTGTTTTTT. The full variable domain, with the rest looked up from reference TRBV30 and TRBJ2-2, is SQTIHQWPATLVQPVGSPLSLECTVEGTSNPNLYWYRQAAGRGLQLLFYSVGIGQISSEVPQNLSASRPQDRQFILSSKKLLLSDSGFYLCAWSGLNTGELFFGEGSRLTVL.

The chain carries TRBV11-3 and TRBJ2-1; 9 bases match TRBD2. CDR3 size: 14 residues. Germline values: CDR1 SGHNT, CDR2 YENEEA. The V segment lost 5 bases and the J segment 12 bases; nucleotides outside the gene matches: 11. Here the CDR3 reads CASSPGKRGALQFF. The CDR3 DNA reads TGTGCCAGCAGCCCCGGGAAGCGGGGGGCCTTGCAGTTCTTC.

CDR3 sequence: CASSLWDRANYGYTF. Written as DNA, the CDR3 is TGTGCCAGCAGCTTATGGGACCGAGCTAACTATGGCTACACCTTC. The V call is TRBV7-9, the J call TRBJ1-2, with D tentatively TRBD1 (5 bases). The CDR3 totals 15 residues. Trimming shortened V by 2 bases and J by 0 bases, and 10 bases separated the two germline ends. The germline V gene has CDR1 SEHNR and CDR2 FQNEAQ (reference sequence).

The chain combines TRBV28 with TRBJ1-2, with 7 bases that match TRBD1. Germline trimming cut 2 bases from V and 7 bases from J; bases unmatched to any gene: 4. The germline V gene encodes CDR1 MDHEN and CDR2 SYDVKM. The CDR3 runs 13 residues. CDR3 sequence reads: CASSLPGDSGYTF. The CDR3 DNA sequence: TGTGCCAGCAGTTTACCCGGGGACAGTGGCTACACCTTC.

In DNA form, the CDR3 reads TGTGCCAGCAAAATCGAGGACAGGGGTATGGCTTTTGCCTATGGCTACACCTTC. Translation gives CASKIEDRGMAFAYGYTF. The chain couples TRBV28 to TRBJ1-2; TRBD1 matches at 9 bases. The CDR3 runs to 18 residues. The germline V gene has CDR1 MDHEN and CDR2 SYDVKM. Trimming cost V 7 bases and J 4 bases; bases outside gene matches: 19.